The rows below give T cell receptor beta chains drawn from one sample of a study of blood T cell repertoires in COVID-19. The table came from immunoSEQ multiplex PCR; TCRdb's copy has only in-frame clones and leaves some out. The repertoire consists of approximately 290,000 clones, with over 75% occurring once and the leading ten covering 0.7% to 1%. The sample comprised peripheral blood. The receptors originated from a human donor with COVID-19, enrolled during active disease. The donor label of this sample is uncertain. The CDR3 runs from the conserved cysteine through the conserved F or W. The order of the fields is D gene, J gene, clone size, V gene, CDR3 protein, CDR3 DNA. D genes are given only for firm matches. A clone size is listed for some rows: how often the clone was seen (once, few, many), or a class if it is expanded.

>NA|TRBJ2-5|NA|TRBV2
CASSEAGTETQYF
TGTGCCAGCAGTGAGGCAGGCACGGAGACCCAGTACTTC
>TRBD2|TRBJ2-7|NA|TRBV5-4
CIAGERSGEQYF
TGCATAGCGGGAGAGCGGTCGGGGGAGCAGTACTTC
>NA|TRBJ1-3|NA|TRBV3-1/TRBV3-2
CASSQLAAGNTIYF
TGTGCCAGCAGCCAATTGGCAGCGGGAAACACCATATATTTT
>TRBD1|TRBJ1-1|NA|TRBV5-1
CASSLAGGSMNTEAFF
TGCGCCAGCAGCTTGGCAGGGGGCAGCATGAACACTGAAGCTTTCTTT
>TRBD1|TRBJ1-4|NA|TRBV30
CAWSVTGAKLFF
TGTGCCTGGAGTGTAACAGGGGCCAAACTGTTTTTT
>NA|TRBJ2-2|NA|TRBV6-5
CASRGQEGTGELFF
TGTGCCAGCAGGGGCCAGGAGGGCACCGGGGAGCTGTTTTTT
>NA|TRBJ1-2|once|TRBV12-3/TRBV12-4
CASKTGNYGYTF
TGTGCCAGCAAAACCGGGAACTATGGCTACACCTTC
>TRBD2|TRBJ2-3|NA|TRBV6-1
CASSELAGVGDTQYF
TGTGCCAGCAGTGAGCTAGCGGGAGTTGGAGATACGCAGTATTTT
>TRBD1|TRBJ1-1|NA|TRBV4-1
CASSHDDRGNTEAFF
TGCGCCAGCAGCCATGATGACAGGGGGAACACTGAAGCTTTCTTT
>TRBD2|TRBJ2-3|NA|TRBV4-2
CASSQGRLAGPTTDTQYF
TGTGCCAGCAGCCAAGGCAGGCTAGCGGGGCCGACCACAGATACGCAGTATTTT
>NA|TRBJ1-1|NA|TRBV27
CASSLFRGGEAFF
TGTGCCAGCAGTTTATTTCGGGGGGGTGAAGCTTTCTTT
>TRBD2|TRBJ2-1|NA|TRBV7-8
CASSPGLRQNEQFF
TGTGCCAGCAGCCCGGGACTACGGCAAAATGAGCAGTTCTTC
>TRBD2|TRBJ2-1|NA|TRBV7-2
CATRSSWAGGNPYNEQFF
TGTGCCACCAGAAGTTCATGGGCGGGAGGAAACCCCTACAATGAGCAGTTCTTC
>NA|TRBJ1-4|NA|TRBV12-3/TRBV12-4
CASQQREKLFF
TGTGCCAGCCAGCAGAGGGAAAAACTGTTTTTT